Below, 9 T cell receptor beta chains from the same sample are listed, as sequenced in a study of OX40 agonist ivuxolimab in advanced cancers. The method was immunoSEQ multiplex PCR; TCRdb's version includes in-frame clones alone and lacks a portion of them. The table has 45,000 to 60,000 clones, around 77% seen once. Material: CD4+ or CD8+ T cells sorted from blood, obtained in a trial of the OX40 agonist ivuxolimab. These receptor sequences come from an adult with an advanced solid tumor such as melanoma, head and neck, liver or kidney cancer.

V is TRBV18 and J is TRBJ2-1, with 7 bases that match TRBD1. V was clipped by 6 bases and J by 5 bases; unmatched bases: 4. Germline CDR1 KGHSH, CDR2 LQKENI. The CDR3 is 13 amino acids. CDR3 in DNA: TGTGCCAGCTCCCTTGGACAGGACAATGAGCAGTTCTTC. Amino acids: CASSLGQDNEQFF.

This clone was counted between two and nine times. This chain uses TRBV28 with TRBJ2-7, with TRBD1 matching 8 bases. V was clipped by 5 bases and J by 6 bases; unmatched bases: 21. The CDR3 runs to 18 residues. The germline V gene encodes CDR1 MDHEN and CDR2 SYDVKM. The CDR3 sequence: CASSPHGQGALRLGEQYF. The CDR3, as DNA: TGTGCCAGCAGTCCCCACGGTCAGGGGGCACTTCGTTTGGGCGAGCAGTACTTC.

This chain joins TRBV19 and TRBJ2-2, with D tentatively TRBD1 (5 bases). The V end was cut by 7 bases, the J end by 4 bases, with 22 bases between. The germline gives CDR1 LNHDA, CDR2 SQIVND (reference sequence). The CDR3 has 17 amino acids. CDR3 nucleotides: TGTGCCAGTATTAGACCCTTAGGCAGGGTCGGCACCGGGGAGCTGTTTTTT. This translates into CASIRPLGRVGTGELFF.

The chain couples TRBV5-1 to TRBJ2-7; possibly TRBD1 for D (6 bases). CDR1 is SGHRS, CDR2 YFSETQ, per germline. The length of the CDR3 is 15 residues. The germline V and J ends were trimmed by 5 bases and 5 bases, with 20 bases remaining between them. The CDR3 DNA reads as TGCGCCAGCAGTTACTCCTTTGGGGGCAGGGACGAGCAGTACTTC. It specifies CASSYSFGGRDEQYF.

The J gene is TRBJ1-1, the V gene TRBV7-9; tentatively, D is TRBD1 (5 bases). V lost 5 bases and J 7 bases, leaving 14 bases between the germline ends. Germline assignment: CDR1 SEHNR and CDR2 FQNEAQ (reference sequence). The CDR3 loop spans 13 amino acids. CDR3 amino acids: CASSHTGFDEAFF. In DNA, the CDR3 is TGTGCCAGCAGCCACACAGGTTTCGATGAAGCTTTCTTT.

The rearrangement uses TRBV5-1 and TRBJ2-7, with 11 bases fitting TRBD2. With V trimmed by 4 bases and J by 3 bases, 3 bases remained unmatched. Germline V lookup: CDR1 SGHRS, CDR2 YFSETQ. The CDR3 is 14 residues long. CDR3 residues: CASSPGTSGYEQYF. The CDR3, as DNA: TGCGCCAGCAGCCCCGGGACTAGCGGCTACGAGCAGTACTTC.

This chain links TRBV14 with TRBJ2-7; no firm D call. Germline CDR1 and CDR2: SGHDN and FVKESK. This CDR3 has 14 amino acids. The V end lost 1 base, the J end lost 2 bases, and 9 bases lay between the germline ends. The CDR3 DNA is TGTGCCAGCAGCCAAGTGGCCAGAACCTACGAGCAGTACTTC. The encoded protein is CASSQVARTYEQYF.

CDR3 region: CASSKGSTDTQYF. CDR3 nucleotides: TGTGCCAGTAGTAAAGGAAGCACAGATACGCAGTATTTT. This chain uses TRBV19 with TRBJ2-3, with no clear D. The CDR3 is made up of 13 amino acids. CDR1 LNHDA and CDR2 SQIVND come from the germline V gene (reference sequence). Trimming removed 4 bases at V and 0 bases at J, with 5 bases between. The full variable domain, in which reference TRBV19 and TRBJ2-3 provide the parts outside the CDR3, is DGGITQSPKYLFRKEGQNVTLSCEQNLNHDAMYWYRQDPGQGLRLIYYSQIVNDFQKGDIAEGYSVSREKKESFPLTVTSAQKNPTAFYLCASSKGSTDTQYFGPGTRLTVL.

The chain combines TRBV7-8 with TRBJ2-1; D perhaps matches TRBD2 (6 bases). V lost 5 bases and J lost 7, with 18 bases in between. The CDR3 length is 15 residues. Germline CDR1 reads SGHVS; CDR2 reads FQNEAQ. The CDR3 sequence is CASSLGWLAQNEQFF. The CDR3 coding sequence is TGTGCCAGCAGCCTCGGTTGGCTAGCGCAGAATGAGCAGTTCTTC.